Sequencing of this TCR beta chain was carried out in a study of blood T cell repertoires in COVID-19. Method: immunoSEQ multiplex PCR; TCRdb's copy keeps in-frame clones and lacks some. The table includes approximately 260,000 clones, around nine tenths detected once. The CDR3 extends over 17 amino acids. Germline V gene sequence: CDR1 KGHSH, CDR2 LQKENI. With V trimmed by 6 bases and J by 3 bases, 16 bases remained unmatched. The TCR comes from a woman aged 18-30 years who had recovered from COVID-19. The chain joins TRBV18 to TRBJ1-2; 7 bases match TRBD1. Specimen: PBMCs or T cells enriched from blood (not recorded which). The CDR3 region is CASSRNLDRSYDYGYTF. CDR3 DNA: TGTGCCAGCTCTCGCAATCTGGACAGGAGCTATGACTATGGCTACACCTTC.